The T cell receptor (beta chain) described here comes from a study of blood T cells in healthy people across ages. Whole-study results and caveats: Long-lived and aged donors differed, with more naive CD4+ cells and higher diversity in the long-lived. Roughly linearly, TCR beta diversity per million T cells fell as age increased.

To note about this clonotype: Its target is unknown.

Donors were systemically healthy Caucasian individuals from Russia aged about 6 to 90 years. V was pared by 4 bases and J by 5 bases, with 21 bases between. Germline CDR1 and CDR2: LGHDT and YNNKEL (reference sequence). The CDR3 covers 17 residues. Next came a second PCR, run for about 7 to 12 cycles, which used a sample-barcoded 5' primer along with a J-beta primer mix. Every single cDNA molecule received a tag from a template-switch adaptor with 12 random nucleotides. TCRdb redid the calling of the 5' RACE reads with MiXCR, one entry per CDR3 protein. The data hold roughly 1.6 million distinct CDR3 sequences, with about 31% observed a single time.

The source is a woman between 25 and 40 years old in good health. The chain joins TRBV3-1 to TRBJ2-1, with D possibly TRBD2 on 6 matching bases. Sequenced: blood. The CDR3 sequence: CASSRGGNSLRHNEQFF. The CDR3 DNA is TGTGCCAGCAGCCGCGGAGGGAACTCCCTTAGGCACAATGAGCAGTTCTTC.